A selection of T cell receptor beta chains follows, all from one sample in a study of early T cells in non-severe SARS-CoV-2 infection. TCRdb called the 5' RACE reads again in MiXCR, with one record for every CDR3 protein. This table has tens of thousands of distinct CDR3 sequences, over 9% appearing once. Sequenced here: whole blood, sampled at baseline. Every receptor here comes from an adult who was a healthcare worker with PCR-confirmed SARS-CoV-2 infection or an uninfected control (not recorded which). The conserved cysteine and the conserved F or W are not part of the CDR3 here.

14 TRBJ1-4 TRBV27 ASSPLRGRTNEKLF
13 TRBJ2-7 TRBV27 ASSPAGQRTYEQY
10 TRBJ1-2 TRBV10-3 AISSQAGGYT
11 TRBJ1-1 TRBV18 ASSPTGITEAF
12 TRBJ1-2 TRBV13 ASSARGDWYGYT
13 TRBJ2-3 TRBV11-2 ASSLGLALTDTQY
13 TRBJ2-1 TRBV12-3/TRBV12-4 ASSLVGGAYNEQF
12 TRBJ2-7 TRBV20-1 SANTGQGAGEQY
12 TRBJ2-7 TRBV5-1 ASSLDPGYPEQY
13 TRBJ2-3 TRBV5-1 ASSLGGGSADTQY
13 TRBJ2-1 TRBV6-5 ASRRTSGTYNEQF
11 TRBJ2-1 TRBV6-1 ATRTSGVNEQF
13 TRBJ2-1 TRBV12-3/TRBV12-4 ASSPGLASGNEQF
13 TRBJ2-3 TRBV29-1 SVEDGGPSVHTQY
12 TRBJ1-2 TRBV27 ASSLSPDRYGYT
12 TRBJ1-2 TRBV7-9 ASSLIGQDYGYT
12 TRBJ2-7 TRBV9 ASSVRDTSYEQY
13 TRBJ1-2 TRBV19 ASSPQGGGDYGYT
11 TRBJ2-1 TRBV27 ASRRRGLGEQF
11 TRBJ2-3 TRBV11-3 ASSLDGPYTQY
13 TRBJ2-1 TRBV12-3/TRBV12-4 ASSLPAGMKNEQF
13 TRBJ2-7 TRBV7-2 ASSLAGGQTYEQY
14 TRBJ2-3 TRBV10-3 AISGGSADSTDTQY
12 TRBJ1-2 TRBV18 ASSPLEANYGYT
14 TRBJ2-2 TRBV30 ACPGLAGANTGELF
9 TRBJ2-7 TRBV7-9 ASDKGTEQY
11 TRBJ2-1 TRBV7-9 ASSLSSSNEQF
13 TRBJ1-2 TRBV6-2/TRBV6-3 ASSTRHREGYGYT
11 TRBJ1-1 TRBV5-4 ASSFQQGEIAF
14 TRBJ1-4 TRBV20-1 SAFYRGSSTNEKLF
13 TRBJ2-3 TRBV12-3/TRBV12-4 ASSPGLLGTDTQY